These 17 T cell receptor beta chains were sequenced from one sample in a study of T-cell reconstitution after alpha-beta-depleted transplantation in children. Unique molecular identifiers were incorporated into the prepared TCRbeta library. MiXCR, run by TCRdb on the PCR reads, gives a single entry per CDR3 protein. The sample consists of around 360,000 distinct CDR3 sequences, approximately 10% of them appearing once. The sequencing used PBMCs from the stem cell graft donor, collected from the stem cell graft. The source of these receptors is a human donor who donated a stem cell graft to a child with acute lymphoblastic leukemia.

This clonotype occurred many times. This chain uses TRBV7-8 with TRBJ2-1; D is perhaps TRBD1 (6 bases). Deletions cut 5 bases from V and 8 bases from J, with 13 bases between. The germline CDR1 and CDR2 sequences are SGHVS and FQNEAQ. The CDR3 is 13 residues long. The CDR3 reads CASSRGQLDEQFF. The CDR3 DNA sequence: TGTGCCAGCAGCCGCGGACAGCTCGATGAGCAGTTCTTC.

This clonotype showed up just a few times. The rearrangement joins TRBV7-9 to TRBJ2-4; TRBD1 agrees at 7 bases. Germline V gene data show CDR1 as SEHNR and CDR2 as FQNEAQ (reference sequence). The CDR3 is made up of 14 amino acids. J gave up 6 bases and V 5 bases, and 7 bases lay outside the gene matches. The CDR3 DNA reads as TGTGCCAGCAGCGGGACAGTTGCCGGAAACATTCAGTACTTC. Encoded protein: CASSGTVAGNIQYF.

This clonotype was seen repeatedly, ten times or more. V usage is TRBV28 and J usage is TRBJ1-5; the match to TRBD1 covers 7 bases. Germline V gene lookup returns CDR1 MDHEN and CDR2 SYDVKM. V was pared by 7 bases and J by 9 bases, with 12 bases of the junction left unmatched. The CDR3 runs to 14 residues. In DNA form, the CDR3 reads TGTGCCAGCAACCCGGCGGGGAGGGGGCGGCCCCAGCATTTT. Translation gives CASNPAGRGRPQHF.

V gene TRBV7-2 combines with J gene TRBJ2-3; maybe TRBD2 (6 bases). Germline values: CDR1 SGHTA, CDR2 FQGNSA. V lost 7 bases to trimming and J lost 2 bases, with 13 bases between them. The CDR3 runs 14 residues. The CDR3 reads CASTRSGPTDTQYF. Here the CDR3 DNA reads TGTGCCAGCACCCGGAGCGGGCCCACAGATACGCAGTATTTT.

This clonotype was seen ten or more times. The CDR3 loop is CASSDPGARYGYTF. CDR3 bases: TGCGCCAGCAGCGACCCAGGAGCCCGTTATGGCTACACCTTC. V and J are TRBV5-1 and TRBJ1-2; D remains unclear. CDR1 is SGHRS, CDR2 YFSETQ, per germline. V shed 4 bases and J shed 5 bases, with 15 bases lying between them. The CDR3 covers 14 residues.

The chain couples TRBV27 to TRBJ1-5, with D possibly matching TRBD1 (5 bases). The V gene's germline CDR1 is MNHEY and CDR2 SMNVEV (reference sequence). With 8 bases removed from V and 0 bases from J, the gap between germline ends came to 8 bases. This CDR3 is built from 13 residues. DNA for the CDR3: TGTGCCAGCTGGGGCGATAGCAATCAGCCCCAGCATTTT. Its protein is CASWGDSNQPQHF.

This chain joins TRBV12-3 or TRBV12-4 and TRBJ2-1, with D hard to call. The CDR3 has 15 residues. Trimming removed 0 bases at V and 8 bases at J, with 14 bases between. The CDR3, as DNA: TGTGCCAGCAGTTTAGCGGGCGAGCCTCCCTATGAGCAGTTCTTC. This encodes CASSLAGEPPYEQFF.

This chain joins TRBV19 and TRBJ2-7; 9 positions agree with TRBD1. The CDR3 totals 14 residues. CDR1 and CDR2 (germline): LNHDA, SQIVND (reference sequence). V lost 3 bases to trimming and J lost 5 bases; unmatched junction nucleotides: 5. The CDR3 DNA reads TGTGCCAGTAGTATCAGACAGGGGGTCAACGAGCAGTACTTC. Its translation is CASSIRQGVNEQYF. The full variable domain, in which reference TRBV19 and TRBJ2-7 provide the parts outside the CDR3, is DGGITQSPKYLFRKEGQNVTLSCEQNLNHDAMYWYRQDPGQGLRLIYYSQIVNDFQKGDIAEGYSVSREKKESFPLTVTSAQKNPTAFYLCASSIRQGVNEQYFGPGTRLTVT.

CDR3 in DNA: TGCAGCGTTGGTTCCAGCGGCGGCGATACGCAGTATTTT. Its translation is CSVGSSGGDTQYF. This chain links TRBV29-1 with TRBJ2-3; a weak D match, TRBD2 (5 bases). V was trimmed by 4 bases and J by 6 bases, leaving 14 bases between them. CDR3 length: 13 residues. The germline CDR1 and CDR2 sequences are SQVTM and ANQGSEA.

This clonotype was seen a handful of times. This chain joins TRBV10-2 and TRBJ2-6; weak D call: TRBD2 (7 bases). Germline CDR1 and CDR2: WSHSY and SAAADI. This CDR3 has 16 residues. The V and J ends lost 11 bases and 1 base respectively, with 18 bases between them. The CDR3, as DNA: TGCGCCGGGGGGGAGGGGACACCATCTGGGGCCAACGTCCTGACTTTC. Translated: CAGGEGTPSGANVLTF.

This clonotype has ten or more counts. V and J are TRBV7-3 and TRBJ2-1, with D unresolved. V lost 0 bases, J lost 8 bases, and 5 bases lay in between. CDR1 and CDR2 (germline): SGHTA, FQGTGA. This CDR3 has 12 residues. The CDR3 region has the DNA TGTGCCAGCAGCTTAACGGCGGATGAGCAGTTCTTC. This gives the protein CASSLTADEQFF. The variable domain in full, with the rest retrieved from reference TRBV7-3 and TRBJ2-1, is GAGVSQTPSNKVTEKGKYVELRCDPISGHTALYWYRQSLGQGPEFLIYFQGTGAADDSGLPNDRFFAVRPEGSVSTLKIQRTERGDSAVYLCASSLTADEQFFGPGTRLTVL.

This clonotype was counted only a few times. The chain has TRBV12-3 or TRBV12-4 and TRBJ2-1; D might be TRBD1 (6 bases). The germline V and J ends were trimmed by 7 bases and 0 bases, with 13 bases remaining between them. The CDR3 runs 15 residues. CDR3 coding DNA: TGTGCCAGCACCAGAACAGGGCCCTCCTACAATGAGCAGTTCTTC. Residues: CASTRTGPSYNEQFF.

Here the CDR3 reads CASSFPVAGLGARETQYF. CDR3 nucleotide sequence: TGCGCCAGCAGCTTTCCCGTAGCGGGGCTGGGTGCACGGGAGACCCAGTACTTC. The chain links TRBV5-1 to TRBJ2-5, with 8 bases lining up with TRBD2. There are 18 residues in the CDR3. V shed 2 bases and J 5 bases; nucleotides not matched to a gene: 17. The germline V gene has CDR1 SGHRS and CDR2 YFSETQ.

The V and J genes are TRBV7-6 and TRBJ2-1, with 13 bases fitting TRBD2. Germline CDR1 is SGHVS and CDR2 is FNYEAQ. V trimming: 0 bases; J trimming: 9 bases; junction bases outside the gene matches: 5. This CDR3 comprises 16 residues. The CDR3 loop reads CASSLAGLAGEAEQFF. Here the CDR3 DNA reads TGTGCCAGCAGCTTAGCTGGACTAGCGGGAGAGGCTGAGCAGTTCTTC.

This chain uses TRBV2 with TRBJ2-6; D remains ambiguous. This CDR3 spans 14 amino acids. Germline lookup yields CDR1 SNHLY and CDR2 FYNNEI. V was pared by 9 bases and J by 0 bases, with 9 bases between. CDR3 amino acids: CASTGRSGANVLTF. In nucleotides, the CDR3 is TGTGCCAGTACCGGGCGCTCTGGGGCCAACGTCCTGACTTTC. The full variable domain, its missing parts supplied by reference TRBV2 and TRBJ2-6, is EPEVTQTPSHQVTQMGQEVILRCVPISNHLYFYWYRQILGQKVEFLVSFYNNEISEKSEIFDDQFSVERPDGSNFTLKIRSTKLEDSAMYFCASTGRSGANVLTFGAGSRLTVL.

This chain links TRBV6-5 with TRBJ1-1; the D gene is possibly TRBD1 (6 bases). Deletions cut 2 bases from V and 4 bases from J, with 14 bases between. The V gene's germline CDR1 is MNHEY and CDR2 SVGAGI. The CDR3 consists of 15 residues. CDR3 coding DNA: TGTGCCAGCAGTTACAGGGGGGGATCGTCCACTGAAGCTTTCTTT. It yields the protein CASSYRGGSSTEAFF.

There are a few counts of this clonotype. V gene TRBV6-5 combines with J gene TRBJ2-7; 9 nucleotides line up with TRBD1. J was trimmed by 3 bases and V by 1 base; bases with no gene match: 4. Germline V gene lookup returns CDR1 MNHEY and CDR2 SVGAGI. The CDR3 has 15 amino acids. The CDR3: CASSYFGTGIYEQYF. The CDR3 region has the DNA TGTGCCAGCAGTTACTTCGGGACAGGGATCTACGAGCAGTACTTC.